What follows are 26 T cell receptor beta chains derived from one specimen sequenced in a study of blood T cells in healthy people across ages. Primed by a sample-barcoded 5' primer and a J-beta primer mix, a second PCR proceeded for roughly 6 to 12 cycles. TCRdb re-called the 5' RACE reads through MiXCR, storing one row per CDR3 protein. The sample has approximately 1.5 million distinct CDR3 sequences; almost 35% are singletons. Sequencing was performed on blood. The receptors derive from a woman in her thirties in good health.

The V and J genes are TRBV3-1 and TRBJ1-5; unclear D gene. Germline CDR1 and CDR2: LGHDT and YNNKEL (reference sequence). The CDR3 contains 17 residues. Trimming removed 4 bases at V and 4 bases at J, with 20 bases between. CDR3 residues: CASSRAEGPGRNQPQHF. In nucleotides, the CDR3 is TGTGCCAGCAGCCGAGCGGAAGGGCCCGGAAGGAATCAGCCCCAGCATTTT.

The V call is TRBV20-1, the J call TRBJ2-1, with D perhaps TRBD2 (5 bases). V lost 4 bases to trimming and J lost 6 bases, with 16 bases between them. Germline V gives CDR1 DFQATT, CDR2 SNEGSKA (reference sequence). The CDR3 loop spans 14 amino acids. This CDR3 reads CSAIKASRSNEQFF. Here the CDR3 DNA reads TGCAGTGCTATTAAGGCTAGCAGGTCCAATGAGCAGTTCTTC.

In its sample, this clonotype was seen a few times. The chain employs TRBV5-6 and TRBJ2-1; 12 nucleotides agree with TRBD2. CDR3 size: 16 residues. V lost 3 bases and J lost 6; bases outside the gene matches: 7. Germline V gene sequence: CDR1 SGHDT, CDR2 YYEEEE. CDR3 amino acids: CASSSRLAGVINEQFF. Here the CDR3 DNA reads TGTGCCAGCAGCTCGAGACTAGCGGGGGTTATCAATGAGCAGTTCTTC.

V usage is TRBV28 and J usage is TRBJ1-5; D uncertain. Germline-derived CDR1 and CDR2 are MDHEN and SYDVKM. V shed 7 bases and J shed 0 bases, with 13 bases lying between them. The CDR3 spans 15 residues. DNA for the CDR3: TGTGCCAGCACCCAGTCAGGATATAGCAATCAGCCCCAGCATTTT. This gives the protein CASTQSGYSNQPQHF.

This chain links TRBV6-1 with TRBJ2-6; 9 nucleotides line up with TRBD1. With V trimmed by 5 bases and J by 1 base, 6 bases remained unmatched. The CDR3 length is 17 residues. Germline-derived CDR1 and CDR2 are MNHNS and SASEGT. The CDR3 bases are TGTGCCAGCAGTCCGGGACAGGGATGGTCTGGGGCCAACGTCCTGACTTTC. It codes for CASSPGQGWSGANVLTF.

The J gene is TRBJ2-5, the V gene TRBV7-7, with a weak D call TRBD2 (6 bases). CDR3 size: 14 residues. Trimming took off 4 bases at V and 8 bases at J, with 17 bases between the two ends. The V gene's germline CDR1 is SSHAT and CDR2 FNYEAQ (reference sequence). CDR3 DNA: TGTGCCAGCAGCTCTCTACGGAGGGGAGACACCCAGTACTTC. Translating it yields CASSSLRRGDTQYF. Based on the CDR3 plus reference TRBV7-7 and TRBJ2-5, the full variable domain is GAGVSQSPRYKVTKRGQDVTLRCDPISSHATLYWYQQALGQGPEFLTYFNYEAQPDKSGLPSDRFSAERPEGSISTLTIQRTEQRDSAMYRCASSSLRRGDTQYFGPGTRLLVL.

The gene calls are TRBV20-1 and TRBJ2-3; the match to TRBD1 covers 9 bases. The CDR3 totals 20 residues. Germline V gene data show CDR1 as DFQATT and CDR2 as SNEGSKA (reference sequence). The junction had 21 bases not matched to a gene; V was cut back by 5 bases and J by 0 bases. The CDR3 loop reads CSAFGQGRLRGYPSTDTQYF. In DNA, the CDR3 is TGCAGTGCTTTCGGACAGGGGCGATTGAGGGGATACCCTAGCACAGATACGCAGTATTTT.

The CDR3 loop reads CASSSLSTGLTSGYTF. The CDR3 DNA reads as TGTGCCAGCAGCTCCCTCTCGACAGGGTTGACCTCGGGCTACACCTTC. The chain employs TRBV13 and TRBJ1-2, with 7 bases aligning to TRBD1. The CDR3 totals 16 residues. In germline, CDR1 is PRHDT, CDR2 FYEKMQ (reference sequence). Trimming cost V 4 bases and J 8 bases; bases outside gene matches: 16.

The V and J genes are TRBV5-1 and TRBJ2-5; 7 nucleotides match TRBD1. The CDR3 totals 17 residues. Trimming cost V 5 bases and J 0 bases; bases outside gene matches: 13. From germline, CDR1 is SGHRS and CDR2 YFSETQ. CDR3 DNA: TGCGCCAGCAGTCTACCCACCGGGACAGACTACCAAGAGACCCAGTACTTC. Its translation is CASSLPTGTDYQETQYF.

J is TRBJ2-7 and V is TRBV9; no firm D call. The CDR3 covers 14 residues. Germline CDR1 is SGDLS and CDR2 is YYNGEE. Between the trimmed V and J ends, which lost 7 bases and 0 bases, there was a span of 14 bases. CDR3 coding DNA: TGTGCCAGCGGCCCCCAGACTTTCTCCTACGAGCAGTACTTC. Translated: CASGPQTFSYEQYF.

A single count supports this clonotype. J is TRBJ2-1 and V is TRBV5-8; D is ambiguous. The CDR3 spans 12 residues. The germline V gene encodes CDR1 SGHTS and CDR2 YDEGEE. V was cut by 6 bases and J by 9 bases, with 13 bases left in between. The CDR3 protein is CASTLQKPEQFF. The CDR3 nucleotides are TGTGCCAGCACCCTACAAAAGCCTGAGCAGTTCTTC.

The gene calls are TRBV3-1 and TRBJ2-1, with a weak D call TRBD2 (5 bases). This CDR3 has 16 residues. Trimming removed 5 bases from V and 7 bases from J, with 21 bases in between. The germline V gene has CDR1 LGHDT and CDR2 YNNKEL (reference sequence). The CDR3 DNA reads TGTGCCAGCAGCGCTCGCAACCGGGCCAGAGGGAATGAGCAGTTCTTC. Residues: CASSARNRARGNEQFF.

This clonotype was observed a handful of times. The rearrangement uses TRBV12-3 or TRBV12-4 and TRBJ2-5; no firm D call. CDR3 length: 13 amino acids. V was clipped by 5 bases and J by 11 bases, with 18 bases between them. DNA for the CDR3: TGTGCCAGCAGTGACCCGTCTATTAATGAGCAGTACTTC. This encodes CASSDPSINEQYF.

The chain employs TRBV6-6 and TRBJ2-2, with 8 positions matching TRBD1. CDR3 length: 13 residues. Germline CDR1 is MNHNY and CDR2 is SVGAGI (reference sequence). Losses at the gene ends were 6 bases for V and 6 bases for J; bases not matched to a gene: 3. CDR3 DNA: TGTGCCAGCAGGTCACAGGGGGCCGGGGAGCTGTTTTTT. Translated, it gives CASRSQGAGELFF.

The rearrangement links TRBV20-1 to TRBJ2-7, with TRBD2 matching over 9 bases. The CDR3 is 15 residues long. CDR1 and CDR2 (germline): DFQATT, SNEGSKA (reference sequence). J lost 0 bases, V lost 4 bases, and 7 bases had no gene match. The CDR3 here is CSATRAGGSSYEQYF. The CDR3 nucleotides are TGCAGTGCTACAAGAGCGGGGGGTTCCTCCTACGAGCAGTACTTC.

This clonotype appeared once. The V call is TRBV27, the J call TRBJ2-3; TRBD2 matches at 9 bases. With V trimmed by 3 bases and J by 2 bases, 6 bases remained unmatched. This CDR3 has 16 amino acids. The V gene's germline CDR1 is MNHEY and CDR2 SMNVEV (reference sequence). The CDR3 nucleotides are TGTGCCAGCAGTTTGGCGGGGGGGCCTGTCACAGATACGCAGTATTTT. Its protein is CASSLAGGPVTDTQYF.

This chain joins TRBV6-1 and TRBJ1-2, with D hard to call. Germline lookup yields CDR1 MNHNS and CDR2 SASEGT. This CDR3 is built from 14 residues. CDR3 sequence: CAATSPPANYGYTF. The CDR3 DNA sequence: TGTGCTGCCACCAGTCCCCCAGCTAACTATGGCTACACCTTC.

The genes are TRBV4-1 and TRBJ2-7; perhaps TRBD2 as D (5 bases). Trimming pared 4 bases from V and 4 bases from J, leaving 14 bases between. The CDR3 sequence is 14 residues long. The germline V gene encodes CDR1 MGHRA and CDR2 YSYEKL. As DNA, the CDR3 is TGCGCCAGCAGCCTCAGTCGAGGGCAATACGAGCAGTACTTC. Residues: CASSLSRGQYEQYF.

This chain uses TRBV7-3 with TRBJ2-3; 13 bases line up with TRBD2. Losses at the gene ends were 0 bases for V and 7 bases for J; bases not matched to a gene: 7. The CDR3 runs to 17 residues. Germline V gives CDR1 SGHTA, CDR2 FQGTGA. CDR3 sequence (DNA): TGTGCCAGCAGCTTAACGGGCACTAGCGGGAGGGCCAATACGCAGTATTTT. As protein: CASSLTGTSGRANTQYF.

This chain uses TRBV7-9 with TRBJ1-1; D is unresolved. V was cut by 5 bases and J by 0 bases, with 7 bases left in between. The germline CDR1 and CDR2 sequences are SEHNR and FQNEAQ (reference sequence). This CDR3 region has 13 residues. The CDR3, as DNA: TGTGCCAGCAGCGACAAATTGAACACTGAAGCTTTCTTT. Translated: CASSDKLNTEAFF.

V is TRBV2 and J is TRBJ2-3; weak D call: TRBD1 (6 bases). Trimming took 4 bases from V and 4 from J, leaving 6 bases between them. The CDR3 spans 12 residues. Germline CDR1 reads SNHLY; CDR2 reads FYNNEI. CDR3 nucleotide sequence: TGTGCCAGCAGTGGACAGGCAGATACGCAGTATTTT. It specifies CASSGQADTQYF.

This clonotype was seen more than once but under ten times. V gene TRBV7-9 combines with J gene TRBJ1-1, with 7 bases that match TRBD1. Germline trimming cut 2 bases from V and 1 base from J; bases unmatched to any gene: 4. The V gene's germline CDR1 is SEHNR and CDR2 FQNEAQ (reference sequence). The CDR3 totals 15 residues. CDR3 protein: CASSLLQGWNTEAFF. CDR3 DNA: TGTGCCAGCAGCTTACTACAGGGGTGGAACACTGAAGCTTTCTTT.

The gene calls are TRBV28 and TRBJ1-5; D gene ambiguous. Trimming cost V 11 bases and J 4 bases, with 18 bases left between them. This CDR3 is built from 14 residues. Germline CDR1 is MDHEN and CDR2 is SYDVKM. The CDR3, as DNA: TGTGCCGGCGACCAATATCGGGTTAATCAGCCCCAGCATTTT. It is translated as CAGDQYRVNQPQHF.

The chain joins TRBV4-1 to TRBJ2-1; D call uncertain. The V end lost 1 base, the J end lost 3 bases, and 7 bases lay between the germline ends. CDR1 and CDR2 from the germline V gene are MGHRA and YSYEKL. The CDR3 is 14 amino acids. CDR3 DNA: TGCGCCAGCAGCCAAGTAACGGACTACAATGAGCAGTTCTTC. This codes for CASSQVTDYNEQFF.

Details on this clonotype: A read error may produce the germline difference seen at one junction end. This chain joins TRBV7-2 and TRBJ2-5, with 14 positions matching TRBD2. The CDR3 runs to 17 residues. Germline assignment: CDR1 SGHTA and CDR2 FQGNSA. The CDR3 DNA reads TGTGCCAGCAGCCCCGGGACTAGCGGGGGCAGCCAAGAGGCCCAGTACTTC. It translates to CASSPGTSGGSQEAQYF.

The J gene is TRBJ1-4, the V gene TRBV9; 9 bases match TRBD1. Germline V gene lookup returns CDR1 SGDLS and CDR2 YYNGEE. The ends lost 3 bases at V and 4 bases at J; junction bases unmatched: 7. This CDR3 spans 16 amino acids. The CDR3 DNA follows: TGTGCCAGCAGCGGGGAACCGGGACAGGGTAATGAAAAACTGTTTTTT. Protein sequence: CASSGEPGQGNEKLFF.